The rows below give T cell receptor beta chains drawn from one sample of a study of T cells in Graves' hyperthyroidism and ophthalmopathy. In TCRdb, the multiplex PCR reads were re-called with MiXCR into one record per CDR3 protein. The sample lists about 400,000 distinct CDR3 sequences; roughly 13% were seen once. The sample comprised blood. All receptors come from a man aged 50 to 59 with Graves' ophthalmopathy. The CDR3 runs from the conserved cysteine through the conserved F or W. A D gene is named only where the DNA matches it firmly. Rows give clone size only sometimes, using once, few, many, or a class for an expanded clone.

d_call j_call v_call clone_size cdr3_aa cdr3_nt
TRBD1 TRBJ1-5 TRBV24-1 - CATSDPGQGPPNQPQHF TGTGCCACCAGTGACCCGGGACAGGGGCCCCCCAATCAGCCCCAGCATTTT
- TRBJ1-1 TRBV3-1 many CASSHRQNLNTEAFF TGTGCCAGCAGCCATCGCCAGAACTTGAACACTGAAGCTTTCTTT
- TRBJ2-5 TRBV5-6 many CASSPTVSETQYF TGTGCCAGCAGCCCGACAGTCTCCGAGACCCAGTACTTC
- TRBJ2-3 TRBV27 many CASSLLPGGSVTDTQYF TGTGCCAGCAGTCTTCTCCCGGGTGGGAGCGTCACAGATACGCAGTATTTT
TRBD2 TRBJ2-3 TRBV19 - CASSLAGRLTDTQYF TGTGCCAGTAGTTTAGCGGGACGACTCACAGATACGCAGTATTTT
- TRBJ2-2 TRBV19 - CASSPRLERVTGELFF TGTGCCAGTAGTCCCCGACTAGAACGGGTCACCGGGGAGCTGTTTTTT
- TRBJ1-1 TRBV9 many CASSVEGTWTTEAFF TGTGCCAGCAGCGTAGAGGGCACCTGGACCACTGAAGCTTTCTTT
TRBD2 TRBJ2-6 TRBV18 - CASSPRAGLSSGANVLTF TGTGCCAGCTCACCAAGAGCGGGACTTAGCTCTGGGGCCAACGTCCTGACTTTC
TRBD1 TRBJ2-5 TRBV28 many CASSLSGRGPINQYF TGTGCCAGCAGTTTATCCGGCAGGGGGCCAATCAACCAGTACTTC
- TRBJ2-1 TRBV28 many CASSLIVREQFF TGTGCCAGCAGTTTAATTGTTAGGGAGCAGTTCTTC
- TRBJ1-3 TRBV5-6 many CASSLDISGNTIYF TGTGCCAGCAGCTTGGACATCTCTGGAAACACCATATATTTT
- TRBJ2-7 TRBV20-1 many CSARIGVAYEQYF TGCAGTGCTAGAATAGGAGTAGCCTACGAGCAGTACTTC
TRBD2 TRBJ2-7 TRBV9 many CASSVEGLAGGEQYF TGTGCCAGCAGCGTAGAGGGACTAGCGGGAGGCGAGCAGTACTTC
- TRBJ2-3 TRBV7-2 many CASSLAQDTQYF TGTGCCAGCAGCTTAGCCCAAGATACGCAGTATTTT